The 3 T cell receptor beta chains below come from one sample, sequenced in a study of regulatory T cells in long-lasting Graves disease. HTBI primers from iRepertoire and Arm-PCR of CDR3 regions yielded the TCR beta libraries. MiXCR, applied by TCRdb to the multiplex PCR reads, yields one record per CDR3 protein. The sample holds about 450,000 distinct CDR3 sequences, 14% seen once. Time point of the sample: newly diagnosed GD, antithyroid drugs for less than 3 months. Extracted PBMC RNA gave rise to the TCR library. In addition, the sample was reused for a study of T cells in Graves' hyperthyroidism and ophthalmopathy.

Sequencing used peripheral blood mononuclear cells (PBMCs), obtained at new diagnosis, from a patient treated with antithyroid drugs. These TCRs come from a woman aged 50 to 60 with Graves disease.

In this sample, this clonotype turned up a few times. This sequence joins TRBV7-2 and TRBJ2-1; D may be TRBD2 (5 bases). The DNA end lines up better with TRBJ2-5; the J call may be wrong. This CDR3 spans 14 amino acids. The germline V gene encodes CDR1 SGHTA and CDR2 FQGNSA. The CDR3 loop reads CASSVPLAQETQYF. The CDR3 nucleotides are TGTGCCAGCAGCGTCCCTCTAGCACAGGAGACCCAGTACTTC.

There are many counts of this clonotype. V gene TRBV12-3 or TRBV12-4 combines with J gene TRBJ2-1; TRBD2 might be the D (6 bases). There are 17 residues in the CDR3. The germline V and J ends were trimmed by 3 bases and 1 base, with 16 bases remaining between them. DNA for the CDR3: TGTGCCAGCAGTTTCAGGCCTCAGGGAGGTTCCTACAATGAGCAGTTCTTC. It is translated as CASSFRPQGGSYNEQFF.

This clonotype was observed at least ten times. This rearrangement joins TRBV7-8 to TRBJ2-5, with 7 bases aligning to TRBD2. The ends lost 0 bases at V and 4 bases at J; junction bases unmatched: 23. Germline lookup yields CDR1 SGHVS and CDR2 FQNEAQ. There are 21 residues in the CDR3. The CDR3 nucleotides read TGTGCCAGCAGCTTAGCTTTTAGTAGCATCTCAGCGGGACCATCAGGAGAGACCCAGTACTTC. Encoded protein: CASSLAFSSISAGPSGETQYF.